This T cell receptor (beta chain) was captured in a study of control samples from healthy donors and cancer patients. Repertoires were generated with immunoSEQ multiplex PCR, while TCRdb's copy carries only in-frame clones and drops some. The table lists around 71,000 clones, 90% of them singletons. CDR1 is SGHNT, CDR2 YYREEE, per germline (reference sequence). The V end was cut by 4 bases, the J end by 8 bases, with 9 bases between. The CDR3 has 12 amino acids. The sequence derives from a woman between 45 and 60 years old with colorectal cancer. Sequenced: PBMCs. This rearrangement joins TRBV5-4 to TRBJ2-2; tentative D call: TRBD2 (5 bases). CDR3 nucleotide sequence: TGTGCCAGCAGCAACCGCGGGGGGGAGCTGTTTTTT. This codes for CASSNRGGELFF.